The 19 T cell receptor beta chains presented below share a single source sample, sequenced in a study of shared clonotypes between healthy human individuals. Only in-frame clones appear in the TCRdb table, and some are missing; sequencing was by immunoSEQ multiplex PCR. The sample records some 2.4 million clones, under 95% being singletons. What was sequenced was naive CD4+ T cells from PBMCs. Subset: CD45RA+ positively selected. These receptors all stem from a man in his late teens or twenties in good health. Some clones in this sample may be carry-over from other donors' samples.

V and J are TRBV7-9 and TRBJ1-2, with unresolved D. This CDR3 has 13 residues. V lost 3 bases and J lost 2, with 7 bases in between. CDR1 SEHNR and CDR2 FQNEAQ come from the germline V gene (reference sequence). The CDR3 nucleotides read TGTGCCAGCAGCTTGGTTGGGAACTATGGCTACACCTTC. Its protein is CASSLVGNYGYTF. Full variable domain (remainder filled in from reference TRBV7-9 and TRBJ1-2): DTGVSQNPRHKITKRGQNVTFRCDPISEHNRLYWYRQTLGQGPEFLTYFQNEAQLEKSRLLSDRFSAERPKGSFSTLEIQRTEQGDSAMYLCASSLVGNYGYTFGSGTRLTVV.

This chain connects TRBV5-4 to TRBJ2-7; 10 bases line up with TRBD2. The CDR3 runs 16 residues. Germline CDR1 SGHNT, CDR2 YYREEE (reference sequence). V lost 0 bases and J lost 3; bases outside the gene matches: 6. CDR3 sequence (DNA): TGTGCCAGCAGCTTGGCTTCGTGGACTAGCGGCTACGAGCAGTACTTC. Its translation is CASSLASWTSGYEQYF. Combining the CDR3 with reference TRBV5-4 and TRBJ2-7 gives the whole variable domain ETGVTQSPTHLIKTRGQQVTLRCSSQSGHNTVSWYQQALGQGPQFIFQYYREEENGRGNFPPRFSGLQFPNYSSELNVNALELDDSALYLCASSLASWTSGYEQYFGPGTRLTVT.

Concerning this clone itself: In the same sample, other DNA sequences code for this CDR3. The rearrangement joins TRBV9 to TRBJ2-7; 7 nucleotides match TRBD2. CDR1 SGDLS and CDR2 YYNGEE come from the germline V gene. Trimming took 2 bases from V and 0 from J; bases not matched to a gene: 2. The CDR3 consists of 14 residues. CDR3 loop: CASSVLAASYEQYF. The CDR3 bases are TGTGCCAGCAGCGTCCTAGCGGCCTCCTACGAGCAGTACTTC.

In the case of this clone: Other DNA sequences in the sample encode the same CDR3. The rearrangement joins TRBV9 to TRBJ2-3; D is possibly TRBD1 (5 bases). The V end lost 4 bases, the J end lost 0 bases, and 6 bases lay between the germline ends. This CDR3 comprises 13 residues. Germline values: CDR1 SGDLS, CDR2 YYNGEE. Here the CDR3 DNA reads TGTGCCAGCAGCTCAGGGAGCACAGATACGCAGTATTTT. Translated: CASSSGSTDTQYF.

This chain uses TRBV19 with TRBJ2-1, with D possibly being TRBD2 (6 bases). The CDR3 runs to 15 residues. The V and J ends lost 10 bases and 8 bases respectively, with 24 bases between them. Germline V gene data show CDR1 as LNHDA and CDR2 as SQIVND (reference sequence). The CDR3 loop reads CATGGWDRALYEQFF. DNA for the CDR3: TGTGCCACCGGAGGGTGGGACCGGGCGTTGTATGAGCAGTTCTTC.

V gene TRBV12-5 combines with J gene TRBJ2-5; 11 bases fit TRBD1. There are 16 residues in the CDR3. In germline, CDR1 is LGHNT, CDR2 FRNRAP. V was pared by 6 bases and J by 5 bases, with 11 bases of the junction left unmatched. The CDR3 loop is CASGSGTGGSEETQYF. For the CDR3, the DNA is TGTGCTAGTGGCTCCGGGACAGGGGGTTCCGAGGAGACCCAGTACTTC.

The genes are TRBV19 and TRBJ1-1; D call uncertain. Looked up from germline, CDR1 is LNHDA and CDR2 is SQIVND (reference sequence). The ends were cut back, 11 bases at V and 0 bases at J, with 10 bases in the middle. This CDR3 region has 12 residues. CDR3 amino acids: CAAPHMNTEAFF. The CDR3 bases are TGTGCCGCCCCGCACATGAACACTGAAGCTTTCTTT. The full variable domain, rest sourced from reference TRBV19 and TRBJ1-1, is DGGITQSPKYLFRKEGQNVTLSCEQNLNHDAMYWYRQDPGQGLRLIYYSQIVNDFQKGDIAEGYSVSREKKESFPLTVTSAQKNPTAFYLCAAPHMNTEAFFGQGTRLTVV.

The rearrangement links TRBV6-1 to TRBJ2-1; the match to TRBD1 covers 11 bases. Trimming removed 8 bases from V and 8 bases from J; junction bases left unmatched: 2. The CDR3 totals 12 residues. The germline V gene has CDR1 MNHNS and CDR2 SASEGT. The CDR3, as DNA: TGTGCCAGCGGACAGGGGGCGTATGAGCAGTTCTTC. Residues: CASGQGAYEQFF.

The chain uses TRBV5-1 and TRBJ2-3; TRBD2 might be the D (5 bases). Between the trimmed V and J ends, which lost 4 bases and 6 bases, there was a span of 9 bases. The germline gives CDR1 SGHRS, CDR2 YFSETQ. The CDR3 runs to 12 residues. CDR3 sequence (DNA): TGCGCCAGCAGCCGTACGGGGGATACGCAGTATTTT. Translation gives CASSRTGDTQYF.

In the case of this clone: This CDR3 is also generated by other DNA sequences in the sample. The chain is built from TRBV4-1 and TRBJ1-4; no clear D gene. The CDR3 totals 12 residues. V gave up 3 bases and J gave up 8 bases, with 7 bases separating them. The germline V gene has CDR1 MGHRA and CDR2 YSYEKL. CDR3 bases: TGCGCCAGCAGCCAGGTAGAAGAAAAACTGTTTTTT. Amino acid sequence: CASSQVEEKLFF.

This clone appeared once. This chain uses TRBV4-3 with TRBJ1-5; D is undetermined. The V gene lost 1 base and the J gene lost 9 bases, with 10 bases spanning the gap. This CDR3 spans 13 amino acids. Germline V gives CDR1 LGHNA, CDR2 YSLEER. CDR3 sequence: CASSQGRFGPQHF. The CDR3 bases are TGCGCCAGCAGCCAAGGACGGTTCGGGCCCCAGCATTTT.

Concerning this clone: At the DNA level, this CDR3 is encoded by other sequences in the same sample as well. The chain employs TRBV6-5 and TRBJ1-5; TRBD1 matches 8 bases. Trimming took 2 bases from V and 7 from J; bases not matched to a gene: 4. The germline V gene encodes CDR1 MNHEY and CDR2 SVGAGI. The CDR3 is 14 amino acids. Written as DNA, the CDR3 is TGTGCCAGCAGTTACAGGGCAGGGGGCCAGCCCCAGCATTTT. Its protein product is CASSYRAGGQPQHF.

CDR3 loop: CASSIYRVNEQFF. The CDR3 DNA sequence: TGTGCCAGCAGTATCTACAGGGTCAATGAGCAGTTCTTC. The J gene is TRBJ2-1, the V gene TRBV2, with D possibly being TRBD1 (6 bases). Trimming removed 5 bases at V and 6 bases at J, with 11 bases between. The CDR3 is 13 amino acids. The V gene's germline CDR1 is SNHLY and CDR2 FYNNEI.

The table lists this clone with a count of one. This chain uses TRBV27 with TRBJ1-4; D unresolved. The germline gives CDR1 MNHEY, CDR2 SMNVEV (reference sequence). V was pared by 0 bases and J by 10 bases, with 18 bases between. The CDR3 loop spans 16 amino acids. The CDR3 sequence is CASSLSPPGNLGKLFF. CDR3 nucleotides: TGTGCCAGCAGTTTATCGCCACCGGGCAACTTAGGAAAACTGTTTTTT.

This chain uses TRBV5-6 with TRBJ2-4; D may be TRBD2 (5 bases). CDR1 is SGHDT, CDR2 YYEEEE, per germline. The CDR3 runs to 16 residues. The germline V and J ends were trimmed by 4 bases and 2 bases, with 16 bases remaining between them. The CDR3 protein is CASSPNRRGTKNIQYF. The CDR3 nucleotides read TGTGCCAGCAGCCCGAACCGCCGGGGTACCAAAAACATTCAGTACTTC. Full variable domain (remainder filled in from reference TRBV5-6 and TRBJ2-4): DAGVTQSPTHLIKTRGQQVTLRCSPKSGHDTVSWYQQALGQGPQFIFQYYEEEERQRGNFPDRFSGHQFPNYSSELNVNALLLGDSALYLCASSPNRRGTKNIQYFGAGTRLSVL.

The V call is TRBV7-8, the J call TRBJ2-7; possible D gene TRBD1, 6 bases. Germline V lookup: CDR1 SGHVS, CDR2 FQNEAQ. Trimming stripped 4 bases from V and 2 bases from J, with 18 bases between. This CDR3 comprises 16 residues. In DNA, the CDR3 is TGTGCCAGCAGCTCTTCACACTTTCAGGGGCCCTACGAGCAGTACTTC. Translation: CASSSSHFQGPYEQYF.

The chain combines TRBV19 with TRBJ2-3, with 14 bases lining up with TRBD2. The germline V gene encodes CDR1 LNHDA and CDR2 SQIVND (reference sequence). The junction had 9 bases not matched to a gene; V was cut back by 3 bases and J by 7 bases. The CDR3 is 17 residues long. The CDR3 reads CASSIYGLAGGDNTQYF. Here the CDR3 DNA reads TGTGCCAGTAGTATCTACGGACTAGCGGGAGGTGACAATACGCAGTATTTT.

The chain recombines TRBV27 with TRBJ1-6; tentative D call: TRBD1 (5 bases). V was cut by 3 bases and J by 0 bases, with 6 bases left in between. This CDR3 has 15 residues. In germline, CDR1 is MNHEY, CDR2 SMNVEV (reference sequence). CDR3 nucleotides: TGTGCCAGCAGTTTGACAGCCTCCTATAATTCACCCCTCCACTTT. Translated, it gives CASSLTASYNSPLHF.

The chain recombines TRBV9 with TRBJ2-1; D gene uncertain. The CDR3 sequence is 16 residues long. In germline, CDR1 is SGDLS, CDR2 YYNGEE. V was cut by 4 bases and J by 3 bases, with 17 bases left in between. The CDR3 nucleotides read TGTGCCAGCAGCATTCGTTCGGGTAGGGTCTACAATGAGCAGTTCTTC. Its protein product is CASSIRSGRVYNEQFF.